These 10 T cell receptor beta chains share one sample of origin, sequenced in a study of T cell changes during pregnancy in multiple sclerosis. Sequencing was performed with immunoSEQ multiplex PCR; in TCRdb, only in-frame clones are kept and a portion is missing. The sample yields almost 95,000 clones, about 92% seen once. Material: peripheral blood, obtained in the first trimester of pregnancy. The receptors here all came from a female donor with multiple sclerosis, enrolled in a pregnancy study.

The chain joins TRBV27 to TRBJ2-1; a possible D gene is TRBD1 (6 bases). Trimming shortened V by 5 bases and J by 5 bases, and 16 bases separated the two germline ends. The length of the CDR3 is 15 residues. CDR1 MNHEY and CDR2 SMNVEV come from the germline V gene (reference sequence). CDR3 sequence: CASSHITDSHNEQFF. In DNA, the CDR3 is TGTGCCAGCAGTCACATTACGGACAGCCACAATGAGCAGTTCTTC.

The chain is built from TRBV25-1 and TRBJ1-1, with D possibly TRBD1 on 6 matching bases. Germline V gene lookup returns CDR1 MGHDK and CDR2 SYGVNS. This CDR3 is built from 14 residues. The V and J ends lost 1 base and 1 base respectively, with 7 bases between them. The CDR3 DNA reads TGTGCCAGCAGTGAATGGGGACAGAACACTGAAGCTTTCTTT. Translating gives CASSEWGQNTEAFF.

The CDR3 is CASSPGQGDYGYTF. The CDR3 nucleotides are TGTGCCAGCAGCCCCGGACAGGGAGACTATGGCTACACCTTC. The rearrangement links TRBV4-2 to TRBJ1-2; TRBD1 matches 8 bases. Germline CDR1 reads LGHNA; CDR2 reads YNFKEQ. This CDR3 region has 14 residues. J lost 3 bases, V lost 4 bases, and 4 bases had no gene match.

This chain joins TRBV28 and TRBJ1-1; D is undetermined. This CDR3 is 13 amino acids long. Trimming removed 3 bases at V and 1 base at J, with 6 bases between. Germline CDR1 reads MDHEN; CDR2 reads SYDVKM. CDR3 bases: TGTGCCAGCAGTTTGAACAGGAACACTGAAGCTTTCTTT. It encodes CASSLNRNTEAFF.

The genes are TRBV7-8 and TRBJ2-3, with D tentatively TRBD2 (6 bases). Germline V gives CDR1 SGHVS, CDR2 FQNEAQ. V was clipped by 4 bases and J by 4 bases, with 6 bases between them. The CDR3 sequence is 12 residues long. This CDR3 is CASSSGADTQYF. DNA of the CDR3: TGTGCCAGCAGCTCGGGAGCAGATACGCAGTATTTT. Full variable domain (rest looked up from reference TRBV7-8 and TRBJ2-3): GAGVSQSPRYKVAKRGQDVALRCDPISGHVSLFWYQQALGQGPEFLTYFQNEAQLDKSGLPSDRFFAERPEGSVSTLKIQRTQQEDSAVYLCASSSGADTQYFGPGTRLTVL.

The V call is TRBV19, the J call TRBJ2-7, with 7 bases matching TRBD1. Looked up from germline, CDR1 is LNHDA and CDR2 is SQIVND (reference sequence). With 4 bases clipped from V and 6 bases from J, the junction kept 9 bases outside the gene matches. CDR3 length: 14 residues. This CDR3 is CASSSIDRVLEQYF. CDR3 nucleotides: TGTGCCAGTAGTAGCATAGACAGGGTTCTCGAGCAGTACTTC. Full variable domain (rest looked up from reference TRBV19 and TRBJ2-7): DGGITQSPKYLFRKEGQNVTLSCEQNLNHDAMYWYRQDPGQGLRLIYYSQIVNDFQKGDIAEGYSVSREKKESFPLTVTSAQKNPTAFYLCASSSIDRVLEQYFGPGTRLTVT.

The genes are TRBV5-5 and TRBJ1-5; D might be TRBD1 (5 bases). This CDR3 region has 15 residues. V lost 0 bases and J 0 bases, leaving 7 bases between the germline ends. CDR1 and CDR2 from the germline V gene are SGHKS and YYEKEE (reference sequence). In DNA, the CDR3 is TGTGCCAGCAGCTTGGCCGACAGTAGCAATCAGCCCCAGCATTTT. This sequence encodes CASSLADSSNQPQHF.

V gene TRBV28 combines with J gene TRBJ1-4; 8 bases match TRBD1. J was trimmed by 8 bases and V by 2 bases; bases with no gene match: 7. The CDR3 loop spans 15 amino acids. Germline V CDR1 and CDR2: MDHEN, SYDVKM. The CDR3 loop reads CASSLDGTGGEKLFF. CDR3 sequence (DNA): TGTGCCAGCAGTTTAGACGGGACAGGAGGGGAAAAACTGTTTTTT.

The chain is built from TRBV18 and TRBJ2-4; a possible D gene is TRBD1 (6 bases). V was pared by 2 bases and J by 3 bases, with 14 bases between. This CDR3 has 16 amino acids. The germline gives CDR1 KGHSH, CDR2 LQKENI. CDR3 in amino acids: CASSPSSGVGKNIQYF. The CDR3 nucleotides read TGTGCCAGCTCACCATCATCAGGGGTTGGCAAAAACATTCAGTACTTC.

The chain joins TRBV5-1 to TRBJ2-2; 7 bases line up with TRBD2. Germline CDR1 and CDR2: SGHRS and YFSETQ. J was trimmed by 3 bases and V by 2 bases; bases with no gene match: 16. The CDR3 is 19 residues long. The DNA for the CDR3 is TGCGCCAGCAGCTTAAGAGGCTTGGCGGGAGTACCGTACACCGGGGAGCTGTTTTTT. Translated, it gives CASSLRGLAGVPYTGELFF. Filled out from reference TRBV5-1 and TRBJ2-2, the complete variable domain reads KAGVTQTPRYLIKTRGQQVTLSCSPISGHRSVSWYQQTPGQGLQFLFEYFSETQRNKGNFPGRFSGRQFSNSRSEMNVSTLELGDSALYLCASSLRGLAGVPYTGELFFGEGSRLTVL.